This section outlines one T cell receptor (beta chain) sequence together with its context. The target antigen is unknown. The sample is drawn from a study of post-analysis software for immune sequencing data. Study-level results: In patients, about 5 TRBV segments were more frequent than in controls, with TRBV5-6, TRBV5-1 and TRBV20-1 among them.

Trimming removed 0 bases from V and 2 bases from J, with 17 bases in between. Germline CDR1 DFQATT, CDR2 SNEGSKA (reference sequence). CDR3 length: 16 amino acids. Unique molecular identifiers were carried by the TCR beta cDNA libraries. TCRdb re-analysed the PCR reads in MiXCR, keeping a single row per CDR3 protein. The sample holds 650,000 to 850,000 distinct CDR3 sequences; roughly half are singletons and the top ten take 4.6%. The TCR was taken from a girl between 10 and 17 years old with multiple sclerosis. The chain uses TRBV20-1 and TRBJ2-7; D unresolved. Material for sequencing was blood. Here the CDR3 reads CSARDPDFLRPYEQYF. The DNA of the CDR3 is TGCAGTGCTAGAGACCCAGACTTTCTCAGGCCCTACGAGCAGTACTTC.